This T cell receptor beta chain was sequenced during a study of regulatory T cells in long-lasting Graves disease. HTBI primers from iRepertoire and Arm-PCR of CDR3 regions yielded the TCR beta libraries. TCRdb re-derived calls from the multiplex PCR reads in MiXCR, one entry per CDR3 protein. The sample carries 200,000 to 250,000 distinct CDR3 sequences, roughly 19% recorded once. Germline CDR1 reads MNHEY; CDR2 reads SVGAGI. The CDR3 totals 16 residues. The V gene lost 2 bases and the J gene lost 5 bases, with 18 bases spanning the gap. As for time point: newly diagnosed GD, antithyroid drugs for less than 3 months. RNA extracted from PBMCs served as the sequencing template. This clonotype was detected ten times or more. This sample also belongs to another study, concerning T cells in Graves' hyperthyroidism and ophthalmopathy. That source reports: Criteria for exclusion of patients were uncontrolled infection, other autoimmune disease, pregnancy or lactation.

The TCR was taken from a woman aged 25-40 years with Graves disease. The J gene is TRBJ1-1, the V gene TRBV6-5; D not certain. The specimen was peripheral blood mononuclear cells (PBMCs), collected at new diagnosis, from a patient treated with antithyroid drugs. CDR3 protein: CASSYNLGLSGTEAFF. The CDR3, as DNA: TGTGCCAGCAGTTACAACCTCGGGTTGTCGGGGACTGAAGCTTTCTTT.